This entry features one T cell receptor beta chain sequence. Its target is unknown. This record belongs to a study of cytomegalovirus exposure and HLA in healthy donors. Study findings and constraints: Listed as cytomegalovirus-associated were 164 TCR beta chains.

Some clones are missing from TCRdb's copy, which holds only in-frame ones; the method was immunoSEQ multiplex PCR. The sample lists more than 45,000 clones, approximately 92% seen once, with over 12% in the top ten. CDR1 and CDR2 from the germline V gene are SNHLY and FYNNEI. The CDR3 spans 15 residues. Unmatched junction bases numbered 10, after V lost 7 bases and J lost 2 bases. Sequences were obtained from PBMCs. This TCR was sampled from a young woman in good health and CMV-seronegative. The V call is TRBV2, the J call TRBJ1-2; 7 positions agree with TRBD1. CDR3 DNA sequence: TGTGCCAGCACGAGACAGGGCCGGAAAAACTATGGCTACACCTTC. Its translation is CASTRQGRKNYGYTF.